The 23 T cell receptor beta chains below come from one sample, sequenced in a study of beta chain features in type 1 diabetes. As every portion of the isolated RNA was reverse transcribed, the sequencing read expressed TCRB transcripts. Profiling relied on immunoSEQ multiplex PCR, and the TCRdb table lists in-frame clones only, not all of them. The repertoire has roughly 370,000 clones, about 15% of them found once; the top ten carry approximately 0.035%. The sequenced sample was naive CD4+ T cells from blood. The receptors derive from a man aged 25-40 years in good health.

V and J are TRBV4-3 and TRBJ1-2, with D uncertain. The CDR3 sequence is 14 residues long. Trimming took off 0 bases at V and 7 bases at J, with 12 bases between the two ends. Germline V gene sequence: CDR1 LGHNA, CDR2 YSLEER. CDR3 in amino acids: CASSQEHKVAGYTF. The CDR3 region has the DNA TGCGCCAGCAGCCAAGAACATAAAGTAGCTGGCTACACCTTC.

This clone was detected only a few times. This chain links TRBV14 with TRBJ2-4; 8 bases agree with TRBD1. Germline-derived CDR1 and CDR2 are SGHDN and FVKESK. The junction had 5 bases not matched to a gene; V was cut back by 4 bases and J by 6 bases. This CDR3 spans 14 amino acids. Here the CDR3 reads CASSPDRGRNIQYF. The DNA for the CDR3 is TGTGCCAGCAGCCCCGACAGGGGTCGAAACATTCAGTACTTC.

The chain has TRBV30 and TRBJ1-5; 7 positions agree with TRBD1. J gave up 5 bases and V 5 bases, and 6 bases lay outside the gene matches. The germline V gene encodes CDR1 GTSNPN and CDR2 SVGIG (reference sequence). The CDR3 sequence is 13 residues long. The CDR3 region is CAWAHRGDQPQHF. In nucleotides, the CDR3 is TGTGCCTGGGCGCACAGGGGCGATCAGCCCCAGCATTTT.

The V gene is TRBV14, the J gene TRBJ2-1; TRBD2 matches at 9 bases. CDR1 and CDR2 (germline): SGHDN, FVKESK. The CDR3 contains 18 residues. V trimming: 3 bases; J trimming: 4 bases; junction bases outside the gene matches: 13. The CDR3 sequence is CASSQVTPGLAGYNEQFF. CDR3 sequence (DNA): TGTGCCAGCAGCCAGGTTACGCCGGGACTAGCAGGTTACAATGAGCAGTTCTTC.

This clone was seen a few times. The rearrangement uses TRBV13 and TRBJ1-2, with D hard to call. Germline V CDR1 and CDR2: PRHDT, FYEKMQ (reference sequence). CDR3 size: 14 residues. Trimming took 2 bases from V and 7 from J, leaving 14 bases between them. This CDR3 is CASSLRVPGSGYTF. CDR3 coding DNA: TGTGCCAGCAGCTTACGGGTTCCTGGATCTGGCTACACCTTC.

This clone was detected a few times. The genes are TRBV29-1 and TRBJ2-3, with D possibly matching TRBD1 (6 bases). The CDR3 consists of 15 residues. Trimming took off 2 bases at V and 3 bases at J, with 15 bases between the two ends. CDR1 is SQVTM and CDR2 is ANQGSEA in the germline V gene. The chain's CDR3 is CSVESTGYKTDTQYF. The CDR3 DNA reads TGCAGCGTTGAATCGACAGGATACAAGACAGATACGCAGTATTTT.

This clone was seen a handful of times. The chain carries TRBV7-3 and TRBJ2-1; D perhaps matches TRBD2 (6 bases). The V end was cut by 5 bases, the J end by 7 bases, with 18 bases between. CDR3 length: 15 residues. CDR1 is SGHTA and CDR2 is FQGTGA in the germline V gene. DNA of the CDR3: TGTGCCAGCAGCCCGACTGGGCACCGGGGGAATGAGCAGTTCTTC. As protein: CASSPTGHRGNEQFF. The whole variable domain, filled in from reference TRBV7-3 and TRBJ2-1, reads GAGVSQTPSNKVTEKGKYVELRCDPISGHTALYWYRQSLGQGPEFLIYFQGTGAADDSGLPNDRFFAVRPEGSVSTLKIQRTERGDSAVYLCASSPTGHRGNEQFFGPGTRLTVL.

The CDR3 protein is CASSYSAGNEQFF. CDR3 sequence (DNA): TGTGCCAGCAGTTACTCAGCCGGGAATGAGCAGTTCTTC. J is TRBJ2-1 and V is TRBV6-5, with D unresolved. Germline CDR1 reads MNHEY; CDR2 reads SVGAGI. V dropped 0 bases and J dropped 7 bases, with 7 bases sitting between them. The CDR3 is 13 residues long.

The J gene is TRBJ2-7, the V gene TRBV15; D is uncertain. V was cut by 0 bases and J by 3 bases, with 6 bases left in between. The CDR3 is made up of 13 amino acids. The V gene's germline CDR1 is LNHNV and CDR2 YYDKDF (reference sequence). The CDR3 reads CATSRDKGYEQYF. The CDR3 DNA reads TGTGCCACCAGCAGAGATAAAGGCTACGAGCAGTACTTC.

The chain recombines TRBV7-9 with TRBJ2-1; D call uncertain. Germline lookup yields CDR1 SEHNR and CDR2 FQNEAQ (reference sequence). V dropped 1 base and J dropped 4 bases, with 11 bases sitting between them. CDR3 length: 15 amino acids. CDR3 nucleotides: TGTGCCAGCAGCTTAGATGAAAGAGCTTACAATGAGCAGTTCTTC. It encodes CASSLDERAYNEQFF.

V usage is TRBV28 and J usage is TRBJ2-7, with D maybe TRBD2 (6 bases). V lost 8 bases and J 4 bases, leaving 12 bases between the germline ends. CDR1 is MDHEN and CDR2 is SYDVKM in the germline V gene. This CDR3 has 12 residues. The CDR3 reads CASDGGMYEQYV. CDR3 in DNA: TGTGCCAGCGACGGGGGAATGTACGAGCAGTACGTC.

CDR3 coding DNA: TGTGCCAGCAGCTTAGGAATAGCGGGGAGCACAGATACGCAGTATTTT. Its translation is CASSLGIAGSTDTQYF. The V gene is TRBV7-8, the J gene TRBJ2-3; 8 bases align to TRBD2. Germline CDR1 reads SGHVS; CDR2 reads FQNEAQ. The V and J ends lost 1 base and 0 bases, in that order; junction bases with no gene match: 3. CDR3 size: 16 residues.

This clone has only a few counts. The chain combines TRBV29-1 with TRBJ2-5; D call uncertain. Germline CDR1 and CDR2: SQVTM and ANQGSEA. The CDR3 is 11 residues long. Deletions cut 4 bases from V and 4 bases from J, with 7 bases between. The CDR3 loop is CSVAGVETQYF. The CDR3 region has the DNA TGCAGCGTTGCTGGGGTAGAGACCCAGTACTTC.

DNA for the CDR3: TGTGCCAGCAGCTTAAGGACTACGGAGACCCAGTACTTC. Amino acid sequence: CASSLRTTETQYF. This chain joins TRBV11-2 and TRBJ2-5, with D perhaps matching TRBD2 (6 bases). The CDR3 is 13 residues long. V was clipped by 2 bases and J by 5 bases, with 9 bases between them. The V gene's germline CDR1 is SGHAT and CDR2 FQNNGV. Supplemented by reference TRBV11-2 and TRBJ2-5, the full variable domain reads EAGVAQSPRYKIIEKRQSVAFWCNPISGHATLYWYQQILGQGPKLLIQFQNNGVVDDSQLPKDRFSAERLKGVDSTLKIQPAKLEDSAVYLCASSLRTTETQYFGPGTRLLVL.

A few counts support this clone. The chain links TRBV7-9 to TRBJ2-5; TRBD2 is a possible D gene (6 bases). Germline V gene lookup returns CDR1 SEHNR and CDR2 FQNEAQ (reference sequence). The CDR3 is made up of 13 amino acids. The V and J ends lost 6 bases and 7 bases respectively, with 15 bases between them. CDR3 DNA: TGTGCCAGCAGGACAGACTTGCGGGGGACCCAGTACTTC. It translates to CASRTDLRGTQYF.

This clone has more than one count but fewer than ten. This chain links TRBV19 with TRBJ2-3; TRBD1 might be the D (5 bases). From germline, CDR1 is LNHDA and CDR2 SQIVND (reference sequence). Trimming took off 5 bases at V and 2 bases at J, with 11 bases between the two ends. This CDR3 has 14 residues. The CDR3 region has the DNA TGTGCCAGTAGTGTTGGACACGCCACAGATACGCAGTATTTT. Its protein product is CASSVGHATDTQYF.

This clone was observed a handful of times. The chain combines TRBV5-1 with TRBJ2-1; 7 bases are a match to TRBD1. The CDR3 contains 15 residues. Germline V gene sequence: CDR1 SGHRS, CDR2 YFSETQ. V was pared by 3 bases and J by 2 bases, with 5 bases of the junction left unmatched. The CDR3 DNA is TGCGCCAGCAGCTCACAGGGGCCGGCCTACAATGAGCAGTTCTTC. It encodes CASSSQGPAYNEQFF. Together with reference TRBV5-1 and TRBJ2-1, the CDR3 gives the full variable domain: KAGVTQTPRYLIKTRGQQVTLSCSPISGHRSVSWYQQTPGQGLQFLFEYFSETQRNKGNFPGRFSGRQFSNSRSEMNVSTLELGDSALYLCASSSQGPAYNEQFFGPGTRLTVL.

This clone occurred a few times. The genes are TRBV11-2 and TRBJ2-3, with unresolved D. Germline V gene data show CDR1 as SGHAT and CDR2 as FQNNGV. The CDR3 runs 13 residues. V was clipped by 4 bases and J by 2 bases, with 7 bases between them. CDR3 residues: CASSSAFTDTQYF. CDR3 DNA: TGTGCCAGCAGCTCTGCTTTCACAGATACGCAGTATTTT.

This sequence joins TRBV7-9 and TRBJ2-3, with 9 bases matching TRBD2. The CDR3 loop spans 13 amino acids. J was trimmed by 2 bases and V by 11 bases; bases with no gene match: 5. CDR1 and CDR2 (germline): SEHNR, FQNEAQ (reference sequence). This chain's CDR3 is CAASSGDTDTQYF. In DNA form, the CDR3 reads TGTGCCGCGTCTAGCGGGGACACAGATACGCAGTATTTT.

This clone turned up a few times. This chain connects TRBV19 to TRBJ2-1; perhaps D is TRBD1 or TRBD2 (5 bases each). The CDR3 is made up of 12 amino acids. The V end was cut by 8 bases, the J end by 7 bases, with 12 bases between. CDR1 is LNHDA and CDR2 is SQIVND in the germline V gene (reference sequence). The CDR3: CASRGSENEQFF. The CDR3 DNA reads TGTGCCAGTCGGGGCTCGGAGAATGAGCAGTTCTTC.

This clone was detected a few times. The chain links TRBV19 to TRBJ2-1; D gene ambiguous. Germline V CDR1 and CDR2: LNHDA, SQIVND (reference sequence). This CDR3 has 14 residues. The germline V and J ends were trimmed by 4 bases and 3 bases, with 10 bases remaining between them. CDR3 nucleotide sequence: TGTGCCAGTAGTACGCAGGCAAGCTACAATGAGCAGTTCTTC. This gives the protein CASSTQASYNEQFF. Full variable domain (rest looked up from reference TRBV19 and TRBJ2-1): DGGITQSPKYLFRKEGQNVTLSCEQNLNHDAMYWYRQDPGQGLRLIYYSQIVNDFQKGDIAEGYSVSREKKESFPLTVTSAQKNPTAFYLCASSTQASYNEQFFGPGTRLTVL.

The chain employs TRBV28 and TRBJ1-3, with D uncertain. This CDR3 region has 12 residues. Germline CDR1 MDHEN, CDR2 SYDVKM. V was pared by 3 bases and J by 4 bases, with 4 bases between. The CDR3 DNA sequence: TGTGCCAGCAGTTTCCGCGGAAACACCATATATTTT. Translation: CASSFRGNTIYF.

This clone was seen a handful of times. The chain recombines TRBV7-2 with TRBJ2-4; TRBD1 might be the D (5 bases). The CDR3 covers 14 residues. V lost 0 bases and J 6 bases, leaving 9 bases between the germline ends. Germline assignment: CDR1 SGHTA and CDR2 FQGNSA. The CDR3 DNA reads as TGTGCCAGCAGCTTAGCGACAGATAGAAACATTCAGTACTTC. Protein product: CASSLATDRNIQYF.